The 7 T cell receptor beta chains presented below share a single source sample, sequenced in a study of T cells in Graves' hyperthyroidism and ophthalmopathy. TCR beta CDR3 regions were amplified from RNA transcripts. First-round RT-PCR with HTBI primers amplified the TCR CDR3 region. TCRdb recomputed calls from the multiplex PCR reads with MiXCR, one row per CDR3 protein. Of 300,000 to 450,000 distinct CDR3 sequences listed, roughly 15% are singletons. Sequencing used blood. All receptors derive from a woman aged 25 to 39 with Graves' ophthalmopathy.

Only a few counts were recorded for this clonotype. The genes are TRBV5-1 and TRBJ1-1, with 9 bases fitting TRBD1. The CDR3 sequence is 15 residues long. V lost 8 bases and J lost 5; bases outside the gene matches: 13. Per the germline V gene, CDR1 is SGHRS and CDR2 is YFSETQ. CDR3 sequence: CASGVTGGLLTEAFF. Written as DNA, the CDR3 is TGCGCCAGTGGAGTGACAGGGGGGCTTCTGACTGAAGCTTTCTTT.

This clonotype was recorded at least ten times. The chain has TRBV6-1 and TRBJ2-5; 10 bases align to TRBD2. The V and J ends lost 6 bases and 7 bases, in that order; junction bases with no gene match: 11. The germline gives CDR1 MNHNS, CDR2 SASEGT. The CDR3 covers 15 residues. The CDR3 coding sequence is TGTGCCAGCAGATTGGAACTAGCGGGGCCGGGGACCCAGTACTTC. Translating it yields CASRLELAGPGTQYF.

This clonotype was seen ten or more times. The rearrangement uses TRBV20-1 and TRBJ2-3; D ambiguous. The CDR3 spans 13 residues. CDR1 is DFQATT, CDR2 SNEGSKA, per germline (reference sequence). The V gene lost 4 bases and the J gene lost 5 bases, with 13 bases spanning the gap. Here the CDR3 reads CSAILGLEDTQYF. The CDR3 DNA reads TGCAGTGCTATTTTAGGCCTTGAAGATACGCAGTATTTT.

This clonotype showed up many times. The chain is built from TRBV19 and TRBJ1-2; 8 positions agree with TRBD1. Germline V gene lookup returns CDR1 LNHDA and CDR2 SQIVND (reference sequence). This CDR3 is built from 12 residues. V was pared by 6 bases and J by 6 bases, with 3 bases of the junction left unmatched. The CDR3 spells CASRTGEDGYTF. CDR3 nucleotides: TGTGCCAGTAGGACAGGGGAGGATGGCTACACCTTC.

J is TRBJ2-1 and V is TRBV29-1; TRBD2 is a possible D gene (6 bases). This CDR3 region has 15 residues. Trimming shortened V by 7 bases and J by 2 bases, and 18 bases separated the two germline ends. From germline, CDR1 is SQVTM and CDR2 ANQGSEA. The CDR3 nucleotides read TGCAGCGCGCGGGGCCCCCTTGAGACCTACAATGAGCAGTTCTTC. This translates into CSARGPLETYNEQFF.

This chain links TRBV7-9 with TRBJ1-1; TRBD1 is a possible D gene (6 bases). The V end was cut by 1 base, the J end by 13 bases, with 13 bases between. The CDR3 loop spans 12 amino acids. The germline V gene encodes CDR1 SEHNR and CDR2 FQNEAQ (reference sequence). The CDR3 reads CASSLEGGVGFF. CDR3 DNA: TGTGCCAGCAGCTTAGAGGGGGGCGTGGGTTTCTTT.

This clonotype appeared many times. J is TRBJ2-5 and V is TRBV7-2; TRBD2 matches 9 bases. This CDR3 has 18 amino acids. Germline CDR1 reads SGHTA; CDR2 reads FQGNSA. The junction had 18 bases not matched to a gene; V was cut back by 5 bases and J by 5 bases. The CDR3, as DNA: TGTGCCAGCAGCCTAGGGGCTATGTCAGCGGGGGGATGGGAGACCCAGTACTTC. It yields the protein CASSLGAMSAGGWETQYF.